What follows describes a single T cell receptor beta chain. These data are taken from a study of blood T cell repertoires in COVID-19. Overall study: PBMCs, B-cell-depleted T cells, or T cells provided the cDNA or gDNA that made up the material.

V shed 6 bases, J shed 2 bases, and the junction held 6 bases outside the gene matches. The CDR3 is made up of 15 amino acids. Germline CDR1 KGHDR, CDR2 SFDVKD. Libraries were prepared by immunoSEQ multiplex PCR; TCRdb keeps only in-frame clonotypes and omits some of them. Among some 210,000 clones listed, roughly 90% were seen once. This sequence was found in a man aged 55 to 69 with COVID-19, enrolled during active disease. J is TRBJ1-5 and V is TRBV24-1, with TRBD1 identical over 7 bases. The sample comprised peripheral blood. In DNA form, the CDR3 reads TGTGCCACCAGTTCGGATACAGGGGGCAATCAGCCCCAGCATTTT. As protein: CATSSDTGGNQPQHF.